Below, 2 T cell receptor beta chains from the same sample are listed, as sequenced in a study of T cell responses to AZD1222 COVID-19 vaccine. Produced via immunoSEQ multiplex PCR; TCRdb's table is partial and in-frame only. Counted here are over 45,000 clones, 70% to 90% occurring once; the ten biggest clones make up approximately 15%. The material was peripheral blood, obtained on day 0 of AZD1222 vaccination. These TCRs come from an adult in good health.

The chain has TRBV19 and TRBJ1-5; TRBD1 matches 8 bases. Losses at the gene ends were 5 bases for V and 7 bases for J; bases not matched to a gene: 10. CDR1 LNHDA and CDR2 SQIVND come from the germline V gene (reference sequence). The CDR3 contains 15 residues. The DNA for the CDR3 is TGTGCCAGTAGTGTGGATCTGGGGACAGGACAGCCCCAGCATTTT. This codes for CASSVDLGTGQPQHF.

The chain carries TRBV12-3 or TRBV12-4 and TRBJ2-7, with D maybe TRBD2 (5 bases). The V end lost 4 bases, the J end lost 5 bases, and 9 bases lay between the germline ends. The CDR3 runs to 12 residues. CDR3 amino acids: CASSSGSHEQYF. CDR3 coding DNA: TGTGCCAGCAGTTCGGGATCCCACGAGCAGTACTTC.